The 26 T cell receptor beta chains presented below share a single source sample, sequenced in a study of OX40 agonist ivuxolimab in advanced cancers. Profiled with immunoSEQ multiplex PCR; TCRdb holds only in-frame clones, not every one. The sample holds about 36,000 clones, around 84% seen once. The sequences come from CD4+ or CD8+ T cells sorted from blood, collected in a trial of the OX40 agonist ivuxolimab. The receptors derive from an adult with an advanced solid tumor such as melanoma, head and neck, liver or kidney cancer.

The chain links TRBV5-1 to TRBJ2-7; a weak D match, TRBD2 (6 bases). CDR1 and CDR2 from the germline V gene are SGHRS and YFSETQ. CDR3 size: 16 residues. V lost 4 bases to trimming and J lost 0 bases, with 17 bases between them. CDR3 in DNA: TGCGCCAGCAGCCTGGAGGATGGGAGGCTCTCCTACGAGCAGTACTTC. Translation gives CASSLEDGRLSYEQYF.

This clone was counted only a few times. The chain employs TRBV29-1 and TRBJ1-1; tentatively, D is TRBD1 (5 bases). The CDR3 is made up of 13 amino acids. CDR1 is SQVTM and CDR2 is ANQGSEA in the germline V gene. Trimming pared 2 bases from V and 1 base from J, leaving 8 bases between. The CDR3 bases are TGCAGCGTTGAAAGGGGCCCGAACACTGAAGCTTTCTTT. It specifies CSVERGPNTEAFF.

The V and J genes are TRBV29-1 and TRBJ1-5; D remains ambiguous. The CDR3 sequence is 13 residues long. V lost 1 base to trimming and J lost 2 bases, with 6 bases between them. Germline CDR1 reads SQVTM; CDR2 reads ANQGSEA. The CDR3 sequence is CSVEVGGNQPQHF. The DNA of the CDR3 is TGCAGCGTTGAAGTCGGGGGCAATCAGCCCCAGCATTTT.

The chain uses TRBV2 and TRBJ1-4, with D unclear. V was shortened by 6 bases and J by 8 bases, with 13 bases between the two germline ends. CDR1 is SNHLY and CDR2 is FYNNEI in the germline V gene. The CDR3 length is 13 residues. The DNA of the CDR3 is TGTGCCAGCAGAGTGGGCGGTCCCGAAAAACTGTTTTTT. Its translation: CASRVGGPEKLFF.

The chain employs TRBV27 and TRBJ1-1; 7 bases map to TRBD1. Germline V lookup: CDR1 MNHEY, CDR2 SMNVEV (reference sequence). This CDR3 has 16 amino acids. The ends lost 6 bases at V and 0 bases at J; junction bases unmatched: 10. CDR3 DNA sequence: TGTGCCAGCAGCCGCATTTCCGGGACAGTGAACACTGAAGCTTTCTTT. It codes for CASSRISGTVNTEAFF.

V and J are TRBV28 and TRBJ1-5, with D tentatively TRBD1 (6 bases). Germline CDR1 and CDR2: MDHEN and SYDVKM. V was pared by 10 bases and J by 0 bases, with 16 bases between. The CDR3 is 15 residues long. This CDR3 is CATSSDSYSNQPQHF. CDR3 nucleotide sequence: TGTGCCACCTCGTCGGACAGCTATAGCAATCAGCCCCAGCATTTT.

The CDR3 DNA reads TGTGCCAGCAAATTGGGACAGGGGGCTAATGAAAAACTGTTTTTT. It translates to CASKLGQGANEKLFF. The V gene is TRBV5-5, the J gene TRBJ1-4, with 11 bases matching TRBD1. CDR1 is SGHKS, CDR2 YYEKEE, per germline (reference sequence). The CDR3 covers 15 residues. The junction had 4 bases not matched to a gene; V was cut back by 6 bases and J by 3 bases.

This chain connects TRBV11-1 to TRBJ2-3, with D maybe TRBD1 (5 bases). The CDR3 length is 15 residues. The V gene's germline CDR1 is SGHAT and CDR2 FQDESV (reference sequence). The V and J ends lost 2 bases and 2 bases respectively, with 11 bases between them. The CDR3 here is CASSLRRGPTDTQYF. The CDR3 DNA reads TGTGCCAGCAGCTTAAGAAGGGGTCCCACAGATACGCAGTATTTT.

There are a few counts of this clone. The chain combines TRBV5-4 with TRBJ2-3, with D possibly TRBD2 on 6 matching bases. The germline CDR1 and CDR2 sequences are SGHNT and YYREEE (reference sequence). The CDR3 totals 17 residues. The V end lost 3 bases, the J end lost 3 bases, and 20 bases lay between the germline ends. This CDR3 reads CASSSTVAPSGTDTQYF. The CDR3 DNA sequence: TGTGCCAGCAGCTCCACCGTGGCCCCGAGCGGGACAGATACGCAGTATTTT.

This clone occurred a few times. This rearrangement joins TRBV19 to TRBJ1-1; D uncertain. Germline CDR1 is LNHDA and CDR2 is SQIVND (reference sequence). V was trimmed by 1 base and J by 1 base, leaving 7 bases between them. The CDR3 is made up of 14 amino acids. This CDR3 is CASSIGGRNTEAFF. In nucleotides, the CDR3 is TGTGCCAGTAGTATAGGGGGTCGGAACACTGAAGCTTTCTTT.

The chain combines TRBV28 with TRBJ1-3, with a weak D call TRBD1 (5 bases). Germline values: CDR1 MDHEN, CDR2 SYDVKM. V lost 4 bases and J 3 bases, leaving 10 bases between the germline ends. This CDR3 has 14 residues. CDR3 in DNA: TGTGCCAGCAGTTATCGAGGGGTTGGAAACACCATATATTTT. Its protein is CASSYRGVGNTIYF.

This clone was detected only once. The chain couples TRBV5-1 to TRBJ2-5, with D unresolved. With the DNA end fitting TRBJ2-7 better, the J assignment may be wrong. The CDR3 is 13 amino acids. Germline V lookup: CDR1 SGHRS, CDR2 YFSETQ. The CDR3 DNA reads as TGCGCCAGCCGGTGGGAAACCCGCTACGAGCAGTACTTC. As protein: CASRWETRYEQYF.

The V call is TRBV5-1, the J call TRBJ2-7; tentative D call: TRBD2 (5 bases). The CDR3 consists of 17 residues. Germline-derived CDR1 and CDR2 are SGHRS and YFSETQ. V lost 3 bases, J lost 0 bases, and 19 bases lay in between. CDR3 nucleotide sequence: TGCGCCAGCAGCTCCCCCTCAGGCTCTAGCAGCTCCTACGAGCAGTACTTC. It is translated as CASSSPSGSSSSYEQYF. Drawing the rest from reference TRBV5-1 and TRBJ2-7, the complete variable domain is KAGVTQTPRYLIKTRGQQVTLSCSPISGHRSVSWYQQTPGQGLQFLFEYFSETQRNKGNFPGRFSGRQFSNSRSEMNVSTLELGDSALYLCASSSPSGSSSSYEQYFGPGTRLTVT.

The CDR3 DNA is TGTGCCAGCAGCGTAGGGTTGGCTAGCGAGAATACGCAGTATTTT. Protein: CASSVGLASENTQYF. The chain employs TRBV9 and TRBJ2-3; D may be TRBD2 (6 bases). Trimming pared 0 bases from V and 7 bases from J, leaving 15 bases between. From germline, CDR1 is SGDLS and CDR2 YYNGEE. The CDR3 totals 15 residues.

The chain recombines TRBV5-1 with TRBJ2-7; 9 bases fit TRBD2. V lost 1 base to trimming and J lost 3 bases; unmatched junction nucleotides: 11. CDR1 and CDR2 (germline): SGHRS, YFSETQ. This CDR3 comprises 17 residues. The CDR3 nucleotides are TGCGCCAGCAGCTTGAATAGCGGGAGTACGGTAAGCTACGAGCAGTACTTC. It specifies CASSLNSGSTVSYEQYF.

This clone turned up a few times. CDR3 in amino acids: CASSEFAGVRDEQFF. In DNA, the CDR3 is TGTGCCAGCAGTGAATTTGCGGGAGTCAGGGATGAGCAGTTCTTC. The chain has TRBV2 and TRBJ2-1, with 7 bases lining up with TRBD2. V trimming: 2 bases; J trimming: 8 bases; junction bases outside the gene matches: 9. Germline assignment: CDR1 SNHLY and CDR2 FYNNEI. This CDR3 region has 15 residues.

The chain is built from TRBV6-1 and TRBJ2-7; D is unclear. The CDR3 has 15 residues. Germline V CDR1 and CDR2: MNHNS, SASEGT. Trimming removed 0 bases from V and 6 bases from J, with 15 bases in between. This CDR3 is CASSEALLSGAEQYF. CDR3 in DNA: TGTGCCAGCAGTGAAGCGCTTCTATCAGGTGCCGAGCAGTACTTC.

V and J are TRBV4-1 and TRBJ2-4; maybe TRBD2 (6 bases). The CDR3 sequence is 15 residues long. CDR1 and CDR2 from the germline V gene are MGHRA and YSYEKL. Between the trimmed V and J ends, which lost 0 bases and 4 bases, there was a span of 10 bases. The CDR3 bases are TGCGCCAGCAGCCAAGAGGAGGGGCTAAAAAACATTCAGTACTTC. It yields the protein CASSQEEGLKNIQYF.

The chain joins TRBV6-1 to TRBJ2-3; D possibly corresponds to TRBD1 (5 bases). The CDR3 has 15 residues. Germline CDR1 and CDR2: MNHNS and SASEGT. The V and J ends lost 6 bases and 0 bases respectively, with 13 bases between them. The CDR3 spells CASRDDSLSTDTQYF. CDR3 coding DNA: TGTGCCAGCAGGGATGACAGCCTAAGCACAGATACGCAGTATTTT.

The chain couples TRBV29-1 to TRBJ2-5, with D maybe TRBD2 (5 bases). The CDR3 consists of 13 residues. Trimming removed 6 bases at V and 3 bases at J, with 14 bases between. Germline CDR1 and CDR2: SQVTM and ANQGSEA. The CDR3 region is CSVRPGSEETQYF. The CDR3, as DNA: TGCAGCGTGCGACCGGGATCAGAAGAGACCCAGTACTTC. Looking up the rest from reference TRBV29-1 and TRBJ2-5 gives the full variable domain: SAVISQKPSRDICQRGTSLTIQCQVDSQVTMMFWYRQQPGQSLTLIATANQGSEATYESGFVIDKFPISRPNLTFSTLTVSNMSPEDSSIYLCSVRPGSEETQYFGPGTRLLVL.

CDR3 protein: CASSPSTGYGSPLHF. DNA of the CDR3: TGTGCCAGCAGCCCCTCGACAGGGTATGGTTCACCCCTCCACTTT. The chain employs TRBV5-5 and TRBJ1-6, with TRBD1 matching 7 bases. The CDR3 extends over 15 amino acids. Germline V gene lookup returns CDR1 SGHKS and CDR2 YYEKEE (reference sequence). Losses at the gene ends were 4 bases for V and 9 bases for J; bases not matched to a gene: 10.

This clone was counted between two and nine times. The chain links TRBV15 to TRBJ1-4, with a weak D call TRBD1 (5 bases). Germline-derived CDR1 and CDR2 are LNHNV and YYDKDF (reference sequence). The CDR3 is made up of 15 amino acids. Trimming took 3 bases from V and 4 from J, leaving 12 bases between them. The DNA of the CDR3 is TGTGCCACCAGCAGGGATGGGGGGGGTAATGAAAAACTGTTTTTT. Translating gives CATSRDGGGNEKLFF.

V is TRBV28 and J is TRBJ1-2; weak D call: TRBD1 (5 bases). The germline V and J ends were trimmed by 5 bases and 1 base, with 14 bases remaining between them. Germline V gene sequence: CDR1 MDHEN, CDR2 SYDVKM. The CDR3 covers 15 residues. CDR3 nucleotides: TGTGCCAGCAGTGGGGACGGGGGATATAACTATGGCTACACCTTC. Residues: CASSGDGGYNYGYTF.

With respect to this clone: The sample holds other DNA sequences that translate to the same CDR3. The chain links TRBV28 to TRBJ2-6; the D is unclear. Germline V CDR1 and CDR2: MDHEN, SYDVKM. The V end lost 5 bases, the J end lost 3 bases, and 11 bases lay between the germline ends. The CDR3 runs to 15 residues. Here the CDR3 DNA reads TGTGCCAGCAGTCCCCCTGGCAGTGGGGCCAACGTCCTGACTTTC. Translation: CASSPPGSGANVLTF.

The chain recombines TRBV6-5 with TRBJ2-7; perhaps TRBD1 as D (6 bases). Trimming cost V 2 bases and J 4 bases, with 9 bases left between them. The CDR3 consists of 13 residues. Germline assignment: CDR1 MNHEY and CDR2 SVGAGI. CDR3 DNA sequence: TGTGCCAGCAGTTACCGTCAGGGGTACGAGCAGTACTTC. Translated, it gives CASSYRQGYEQYF.

The V call is TRBV19, the J call TRBJ2-7, with TRBD1 matching 7 bases. Germline V CDR1 and CDR2: LNHDA, SQIVND (reference sequence). The V segment lost 3 bases and the J segment 3 bases; nucleotides outside the gene matches: 5. The CDR3 contains 14 residues. In DNA form, the CDR3 reads TGTGCCAGTAGTATCCGAAACAGGGGCTACGAGCAGTACTTC. It yields the protein CASSIRNRGYEQYF.